This TCR beta chain was identified in a study of breast tumors, draining lymph nodes, adjacent tissues. Overall study results and limits: Findings are consistent with lymph node origin and intratumoral expansion of most tumor T cells. Tumor repertoires ranked between lymph nodes and nontumor tissue in diversity, with V and J gene preferences. Luminal-like breast cancer showed significantly greater tumor-nontumor repertoire similarity than basal-like breast cancer did. Data only fit, rather than demonstrated, lymph node origin of most tumor T cells.

Germline loops: CDR1 MNHEY, CDR2 SVGEGT. Trimming took off 8 bases at V and 6 bases at J, with 15 bases between the two ends. This CDR3 is built from 13 residues. TCRdb ran MiXCR on the multiplex PCR reads and lists one entry per CDR3 protein. The sample carries 200,000 or so distinct CDR3 sequences, 30% to 40% recorded once. Regarding this clonotype: The antigen remains unidentified.

Axillary draining lymph nodes of breast cancer patients supplied the node samples. This rearrangement joins TRBV6-2 or TRBV6-3 to TRBJ2-3, with unresolved D. Specimen: axillary lymph node tissue. This TCR came from a female donor with breast cancer. Some clones in this sample may be carry-over from other donors' samples. CDR3 in DNA: TGTGCCAGCCTACGACTTATGGGGGATACGCAGTATTTT. Its translation: CASLRLMGDTQYF.